The clone carrying this TCR beta chain has a handful of counts. What it recognizes is unknown. These data originate in a study of T cells in Graves' hyperthyroidism and ophthalmopathy. The study, taken as a whole, reports: Blood also contained most expanded thyroid clonotypes above 0.001. Ophthalmopathy, which appeared later, was predicted by the model a median roughly 6.4 months before onset.

RNA transcripts provided the source from which TCR beta CDR3 regions were amplified. The HTBI primer set served for first-round RT-PCR of the TCR CDR3. Each CDR3 protein is one row after TCRdb ran MiXCR on the multiplex PCR reads. The sample holds around 690,000 distinct CDR3 sequences, around 21% seen once. V gave up 6 bases and J gave up 5 bases; unmatched junction bases: 5. CDR1 DFQATT and CDR2 SNEGSKA come from the germline V gene (reference sequence). CDR3 size: 12 residues. The sample comprised blood. The sequence derives from a man aged 25-45 years with Graves' ophthalmopathy. The chain is built from TRBV20-1 and TRBJ2-5; 8 bases align to TRBD1. The CDR3 sequence is CSAGQGRETQYF. The DNA for the CDR3 is TGCAGTGCCGGACAGGGTAGGGAGACCCAGTACTTC.